Following are 6 T cell receptor beta chains from one sample sequenced in a study of T-cell reconstitution after alpha-beta-depleted transplantation in children. Unique molecular identifiers were built into the TCRbeta library. TCRdb processed the PCR reads anew with MiXCR; each CDR3 protein has one entry. Counted here are approximately 400,000 distinct CDR3 sequences, about a tenth occurring once; the ten biggest clones make up over 4.5%. Sequencing was performed on PBMCs from the stem cell graft donor, taken from the stem cell graft. The receptor set was obtained from a human donor who donated a stem cell graft to a child with acute myeloid leukemia.

V gene TRBV10-3 combines with J gene TRBJ2-1, with 10 bases lining up with TRBD2. The CDR3 is 16 residues long. The germline CDR1 and CDR2 sequences are ENHRY and SYGVKD. The trim removed 3 bases at V and 0 bases at J, leaving 2 bases unmatched. CDR3 loop: CAISDLAGASYNEQFF. CDR3 DNA sequence: TGTGCCATCAGTGATCTAGCGGGGGCCTCCTACAATGAGCAGTTCTTC.

V is TRBV6-1 and J is TRBJ2-7; D may be TRBD2 (5 bases). With 8 bases removed from V and 5 bases from J, the gap between germline ends came to 19 bases. Per the germline V gene, CDR1 is MNHNS and CDR2 is SASEGT. The CDR3 runs 14 residues. The DNA for the CDR3 is TGTGCCAGCCAAGTTCGACGGGGAAGTAACGAGCAGTACTTC. It translates to CASQVRRGSNEQYF.

The chain recombines TRBV6-1 with TRBJ2-2, with 8 bases fitting TRBD1. V lost 0 bases, J lost 2 bases, and 5 bases stayed unmatched. The CDR3 loop spans 17 amino acids. Looked up from germline, CDR1 is MNHNS and CDR2 is SASEGT. As DNA, the CDR3 is TGTGCCAGCAGTGAAGCGGTGACAGGGGCTAACACCGGGGAGCTGTTTTTT. This translates into CASSEAVTGANTGELFF.

This clonotype has at least ten counts. The rearrangement links TRBV29-1 to TRBJ2-5; D not resolved. In germline, CDR1 is SQVTM, CDR2 ANQGSEA. The V end lost 6 bases, the J end lost 6 bases, and 8 bases lay between the germline ends. The CDR3 length is 10 residues. The chain's CDR3 is CSVLMQTQYF. CDR3 bases: TGCAGCGTCCTCATGCAGACCCAGTACTTC.

The chain employs TRBV25-1 and TRBJ2-2, with D perhaps being TRBD1 or TRBD2 (5 bases each). CDR1 and CDR2 (germline): MGHDK, SYGVNS. The CDR3 is 13 amino acids. Trimming left V 1 base short and J 6 bases short, with 6 bases between. As DNA, the CDR3 is TGTGCCAGCAGTGAATTGGGGGCCGGGGAGCTGTTTTTT. Its translation is CASSELGAGELFF.

V and J are TRBV24-1 and TRBJ2-5; 8 positions match TRBD2. The CDR3 spans 16 residues. Germline CDR1 is KGHDR and CDR2 is SFDVKD. Trimming cost V 3 bases and J 1 base; bases outside gene matches: 6. The CDR3 nucleotides are TGTGCCACCAGTGATGACCGGGGGGGAAGCCAAGAGACCCAGTACTTC. It translates to CATSDDRGGSQETQYF.